These 16 T cell receptor beta chains originate from one sample sequenced in a study of cytotoxic CD8 clonotypes in ibrutinib-treated CLL (dated by TCRdb to about 2021). Receptor amplification or capture employed the immunoSEQ multiplex PCR assay. Held by TCRdb, this immuneACCESS table contains in-frame sequences only and omits some clones. Under half of the omission traces to an unresolved V gene where checked; the cause of the rest is unknown. Here the sample has over 150,000 clones; over 65% occur a single time. The ten largest clones capture around 2% of the sample. The time point label on this specimen signifies: roughly 12 months on ibrutinib. Sequencing was performed on PBMCs, taken after 12 months of ibrutinib treatment. The source is a human donor with chronic lymphocytic leukemia.

This clone was seen a handful of times. The chain combines TRBV27 with TRBJ1-6, with D uncertain. The CDR3 runs 17 residues. Germline lookup yields CDR1 MNHEY and CDR2 SMNVEV (reference sequence). The V and J ends lost 4 bases and 0 bases respectively, with 13 bases between them. Here the CDR3 reads CASSSWTVSSYNSPLHF. CDR3 in DNA: TGTGCCAGCAGTTCGTGGACGGTGAGCTCCTATAATTCACCCCTCCACTTT.

This clone was recorded only once. This chain uses TRBV6-6 with TRBJ1-1; 7 nucleotides agree with TRBD1. J lost 5 bases, V lost 9 bases, and 9 bases had no gene match. Germline CDR1 and CDR2: MNHNY and SVGAGI (reference sequence). CDR3 length: 13 residues. CDR3 bases: TGTGCCAGTGAGACAGGGCGCGGGACTGAAGCTTTCTTT. Encoded protein: CASETGRGTEAFF.

The V gene is TRBV27, the J gene TRBJ2-7; no firm D call. V was pared by 4 bases and J by 2 bases, with 9 bases between. The CDR3 runs 13 residues. CDR1 and CDR2 from the germline V gene are MNHEY and SMNVEV (reference sequence). The DNA of the CDR3 is TGTGCCAGCAGTTCTGGGGTAGCCTACGAGCAGTACTTC. Its translation is CASSSGVAYEQYF.

The CDR3 loop is CASAGPSYEQYF. The CDR3 coding sequence is TGTGCCAGCGCGGGACCCTCCTACGAGCAGTACTTC. The chain has TRBV2 and TRBJ2-5; D possibly corresponds to TRBD2 (6 bases). The J call may be wrong; the DNA end is better matched by TRBJ2-7. This CDR3 spans 12 amino acids. From germline, CDR1 is SNHLY and CDR2 FYNNEI.

The rearrangement uses TRBV10-3 and TRBJ1-2, with 7 positions matching TRBD1. Trimming at V came to 4 bases and at J to 5 bases, leaving 13 bases not matched to a gene. Germline loops: CDR1 ENHRY, CDR2 SYGVKD. This CDR3 has 16 residues. The CDR3 DNA sequence: TGTGCCATCAGTGCCGTTACAGGGGAGGATCGATATGGCTACACCTTC. Its protein is CAISAVTGEDRYGYTF.

The gene calls are TRBV7-9 and TRBJ1-4; D remains unclear. This CDR3 spans 16 amino acids. Germline V gene data show CDR1 as SEHNR and CDR2 as FQNEAQ (reference sequence). Trimming removed 5 bases from V and 5 bases from J, with 18 bases in between. The CDR3 nucleotides read TGTGCCAGCAGCCCCAGGATCACTACACACAATGAAAAACTGTTTTTT. Protein: CASSPRITTHNEKLFF.

The CDR3 region is CASSSGGSSNYGYTF. The CDR3 DNA reads TGCGCCAGCAGCTCAGGAGGGTCCTCGAACTATGGCTACACCTTC. The chain is built from TRBV5-1 and TRBJ1-2; D not resolved. Germline CDR1 and CDR2: SGHRS and YFSETQ. The CDR3 sequence is 15 residues long. Trimming cost V 3 bases and J 2 bases, with 14 bases left between them.

This clone was found a few times. The chain is built from TRBV7-2 and TRBJ1-5, with a weak D call TRBD1 (5 bases). The germline V gene encodes CDR1 SGHTA and CDR2 FQGNSA. V lost 4 bases and J 3 bases, leaving 13 bases between the germline ends. The CDR3 contains 15 residues. CDR3 residues: CASSSGTPHNQPQHF. The CDR3 coding sequence is TGTGCCAGCAGCTCCGGGACGCCTCACAATCAGCCCCAGCATTTT.

The V call is TRBV5-1, the J call TRBJ1-3; D ambiguous. Per the germline V gene, CDR1 is SGHRS and CDR2 is YFSETQ. The ends were cut back, 6 bases at V and 4 bases at J, with 14 bases in the middle. The CDR3 runs to 14 residues. The CDR3 DNA reads as TGCGCCAGCAAGCCCGGAGCTACGGGAAACACCATATATTTT. Its protein product is CASKPGATGNTIYF.

This clone was seen a handful of times. The V gene is TRBV2, the J gene TRBJ2-5, with D uncertain. Deletions cut 6 bases from V and 5 bases from J, with 19 bases between. The CDR3 is 15 amino acids. The germline V gene has CDR1 SNHLY and CDR2 FYNNEI. CDR3 sequence: CASRWNSQVSETQYF. CDR3 DNA sequence: TGTGCCAGCAGATGGAATAGCCAGGTGTCCGAGACCCAGTACTTC.

This chain uses TRBV6-1 with TRBJ1-4; weak D call: TRBD1 (5 bases). The germline gives CDR1 MNHNS, CDR2 SASEGT. V shed 2 bases and J shed 3 bases, with 7 bases lying between them. The CDR3 sequence is 14 residues long. The CDR3 region has the DNA TGTGCCAGCAGTGAACAGGGTTCTAATGAAAAACTGTTTTTT. Its protein is CASSEQGSNEKLFF.

The rearrangement links TRBV4-3 to TRBJ2-2; D not certain. V was cut by 5 bases and J by 4 bases, with 14 bases left in between. Germline CDR1 is LGHNA and CDR2 is YSLEER. This CDR3 has 15 residues. CDR3 sequence reads: CASSTVLRTTGELFF. CDR3 coding DNA: TGCGCCAGCAGCACAGTTCTCCGAACCACCGGGGAGCTGTTTTTT.

The chain uses TRBV7-2 and TRBJ2-1; perhaps TRBD2 as D (6 bases). The germline V gene encodes CDR1 SGHTA and CDR2 FQGNSA. The CDR3 contains 17 residues. Trimming took off 1 base at V and 2 bases at J, with 15 bases between the two ends. This chain's CDR3 is CASSLEGTPWTYNEQFF. The CDR3 nucleotides are TGTGCCAGCAGCTTAGAAGGGACTCCGTGGACCTACAATGAGCAGTTCTTC.

This chain connects TRBV7-9 to TRBJ1-5; D possibly corresponds to TRBD1 (5 bases). CDR3 length: 14 amino acids. V was pared by 0 bases and J by 6 bases, with 9 bases between. From germline, CDR1 is SEHNR and CDR2 FQNEAQ (reference sequence). This chain's CDR3 is CASSLARESQPQHF. In nucleotides, the CDR3 is TGTGCCAGCAGCTTAGCCAGGGAGAGTCAGCCCCAGCATTTT.

This clone was counted only a few times. The CDR3 loop reads CSVEGAGMGEQYF. The CDR3, as DNA: TGCAGCGTTGAGGGCGCGGGAATGGGGGAGCAGTACTTC. The chain has TRBV29-1 and TRBJ2-7, with TRBD2 as a possible D gene (6 bases). The V gene's germline CDR1 is SQVTM and CDR2 ANQGSEA. This CDR3 comprises 13 residues. Between the trimmed V and J ends, which lost 3 bases and 7 bases, there was a span of 16 bases.

This clone has only a few counts. The chain joins TRBV11-1 to TRBJ2-2, with unresolved D. The germline gives CDR1 SGHAT, CDR2 FQDESV (reference sequence). The CDR3 is 13 residues long. V lost 6 bases and J 2 bases, leaving 7 bases between the germline ends. The DNA of the CDR3 is TGTGCCAGCAGGACCGATAACACCGGGGAGCTGTTTTTT. It translates to CASRTDNTGELFF.